A selection of T cell receptor beta chains follows, all from one sample in a study of blood T cell repertoires in COVID-19. Libraries were prepared by immunoSEQ multiplex PCR; TCRdb keeps only in-frame clonotypes and omits some of them. The sample lists a few hundred thousand clones, around 92% occurring once. What was sequenced was PBMCs or T cells enriched from blood (not recorded which). The receptors shown here come from a woman in her twenties or thirties who had recovered from COVID-19. The CDR3 runs from the conserved cysteine through the conserved F or W. A D gene is named only where the DNA matches it firmly. Part of the rows lack a size; the others show once, few, many or a class for expanded clones.

j_call	v_call	clone_size	d_call	cdr3_nt	cdr3_aa
TRBJ1-2	TRBV3-1/TRBV3-2	-	-	TGTGCCAGCAGCCGACAGGCTAACTATGGCTACACCTTC	CASSRQANYGYTF
TRBJ2-5	TRBV14	-	-	TGTGCCAGCGGACACCGGTACTTC	CASGHRYF
TRBJ2-5	TRBV4-3	-	TRBD2	TGCGCCAGCAGCCAAGGGCCAGCGGGGGAAGAGACCCAGTACTTC	CASSQGPAGEETQYF
TRBJ2-5	TRBV12-1	-	-	TGTGCCAGCAGCCGGGACCCAAGCGGGAGGCCGGTCAAGTTCACCCAGTACTTC	CASSRDPSGRPVKFTQYF
TRBJ2-7	TRBV2	-	TRBD2	TGTGCCAGCAGGGTCAGGACTAGCGGGAGTTCCTACGAGCAGTACTTC	CASRVRTSGSSYEQYF
TRBJ2-5	TRBV28	-	TRBD1	TGTGCCAGCAGTCGAGGGACAGGGGGGCGGGAGACCCAGTACTTC	CASSRGTGGRETQYF
TRBJ1-5	TRBV7-2	-	-	TGTGCCAGCAGCTTAAGGGGTACGAGCAATCAGCCCCAGCATTTT	CASSLRGTSNQPQHF
TRBJ1-1	TRBV20-1	-	-	TGCAGTGCTAGACTGTTTGAAGCTTTCTTT	CSARLFEAFF
TRBJ1-5	TRBV12-3/TRBV12-4	once	-	TGTGCCACGTCAGAGGGGGAAGATCAGCCCCAGCATTTT	CATSEGEDQPQHF
TRBJ2-7	TRBV5-1	few	TRBD1	TGCGCCAGCAGCAACCCCGACAGGGTGGGGGAGCAGTACTTC	CASSNPDRVGEQYF
TRBJ1-1	TRBV19	-	TRBD1	TGTGCCAGTATCAGACCAGGGGGCTATGGGGAAGCTTTCTTT	CASIRPGGYGEAFF
TRBJ1-2	TRBV27	-	-	TGTGCCAGCAGTTGGGTCGGAGCCGCAGGGGTAGGGAACTATGGCTACACCTTC	CASSWVGAAGVGNYGYTF
TRBJ1-5	TRBV6-5	-	-	TGTGCCAGCACCGGACGAGGACTGCACAATCAGCCCCAGCATTTT	CASTGRGLHNQPQHF
TRBJ2-5	TRBV18	-	-	TGTGCCAGCTCACCACCGAGTAATCAAGAGACCCAGTACTTC	CASSPPSNQETQYF
TRBJ1-5	TRBV27	-	-	TGTGCCAGCAGTTTATCCGTAAATAGCAATCAGCCCCAGCATTTT	CASSLSVNSNQPQHF
TRBJ1-1	TRBV2	-	-	TGTGCCAGCAGTCCGCCGGGGGAAGCTTTCTTT	CASSPPGEAFF
TRBJ1-3	TRBV19	-	-	TGTGCCAGTAGTAGAAGTGGGGGGTCCTCTGGAAACACCATATATTTT	CASSRSGGSSGNTIYF
TRBJ2-7	TRBV28	-	-	TGTGCCAGCAGTTTATACCTGAGCGGAGCATACGAGCAGTACTTC	CASSLYLSGAYEQYF
TRBJ2-5	TRBV6-5	-	-	TGTGCCAGCAGTTACGACAAAGAGACCCAGTACTTC	CASSYDKETQYF
TRBJ2-7	TRBV18	once	TRBD2	TGTGCCAGCTCACCACCGGGGACTAGGCTAAACTACGAGCAGTACTTC	CASSPPGTRLNYEQYF
TRBJ2-5	TRBV29-1	-	-	TGCAGCGTTGAGGGGAGCGGGGAGACCCAGTACTTC	CSVEGSGETQYF
TRBJ2-1	TRBV5-1	-	TRBD2	TGCGCCAGCAGCTCCGGGGGGGGAGGCCACAATGAGCAGTTCTTC	CASSSGGGGHNEQFF
TRBJ1-1	TRBV6-5	-	-	TGTGCCAGCAGTTTGAGGGGGGGTAGCCCTGAAGCTTTCTTT	CASSLRGGSPEAFF
TRBJ1-4	TRBV6-6	-	-	TGTGCCAGCAGTTACTCCAGGACAGCTAATGAAAAACTGTTTTTT	CASSYSRTANEKLFF
TRBJ2-3	TRBV29-1	-	TRBD2	TGCAGCGTTGCCAGGACTAGCGGGGCTCGCACAGATACGCAGTATTTT	CSVARTSGARTDTQYF
TRBJ1-3	TRBV25-1	-	-	TGTGCCAGCAGTGAATATCCTCTAAGCTCTGGAAACACCATATATTTT	CASSEYPLSSGNTIYF
TRBJ1-1	TRBV15	-	-	TGTGCCACCAGCGCCCTAAAGAACACTGAAGCTTTCTTT	CATSALKNTEAFF
TRBJ2-1	TRBV19	-	-	TGTGCCAGTAGTATAGGCTGGGGGGACGTTTATGAGCAGTTCTTC	CASSIGWGDVYEQFF
TRBJ2-2	TRBV4-3	-	-	TGCGCCAGCAGCCCGAATCCAGGGCGGAACACCGGGGAGCTGTTTTTT	CASSPNPGRNTGELFF
TRBJ2-7	TRBV2	-	-	TGTGCCAGCAGGCCCCCCCCGTCGGAGATGGGCTACGAGCAGTACTTC	CASRPPPSEMGYEQYF
TRBJ1-2	TRBV6-6	-	-	TGTGCCAGCAGACAGGGCCTGGGGACTAACTATGGCTACACCTTC	CASRQGLGTNYGYTF